Listed below are T cell receptor beta chains from one sample, sequenced in a study of identical twins. Using its own MiXCR run on the 5' RACE reads, TCRdb lists one record per CDR3 protein. The sample has roughly 490,000 distinct CDR3 sequences; roughly 13% are singletons. These data were also filed under a second study, of yellow fever vaccine responses in identical twins.

Sequencing was performed on CD4+ T cells sorted from blood. The source of these receptors is a young woman in good health. CDR3s include the opening cysteine and the closing phenylalanine or tryptophan. Fields, in order: clone size, V gene, J gene, D gene, CDR3 protein, CDR3 DNA. A D gene is named only where the DNA matches it firmly. Only some rows state a clone size, as once, few, many or a class for expanded clones.

clone_size: .
v_call: TRBV29-1
j_call: TRBJ2-1
d_call: TRBD1
cdr3_aa: CSVEDRVIYNEQFF
cdr3_nt: TGCAGCGTAGAAGACAGGGTAATCTACAATGAGCAGTTCTTC

clone_size: few
v_call: TRBV18
j_call: TRBJ2-7
d_call: TRBD2
cdr3_aa: CASSLWGGPLDEQYF
cdr3_nt: TGTGCCAGCTCCCTGTGGGGGGGTCCCCTCGACGAGCAGTACTTC

clone_size: few
v_call: TRBV7-2
j_call: TRBJ2-5
d_call: .
cdr3_aa: CASRSYRRREETQYF
cdr3_nt: TGTGCCAGCAGATCCTACAGGCGGCGGGAAGAGACCCAGTACTTC

clone_size: .
v_call: TRBV20-1
j_call: TRBJ2-7
d_call: TRBD2
cdr3_aa: CRTGLAGPYEQYF
cdr3_nt: TGCAGAACGGGACTAGCGGGGCCCTACGAGCAGTACTTC

clone_size: few
v_call: TRBV30
j_call: TRBJ2-7
d_call: .
cdr3_aa: CAWSVRGYEQYF
cdr3_nt: TGTGCCTGGAGTGTACGTGGTTACGAGCAGTACTTC

clone_size: many
v_call: TRBV28
j_call: TRBJ2-7
d_call: .
cdr3_aa: CASSSGHSGRYEQYF
cdr3_nt: TGTGCCAGCAGTTCCGGTCATAGTGGCCGATACGAGCAGTACTTC

clone_size: .
v_call: TRBV6-5
j_call: TRBJ2-7
d_call: .
cdr3_aa: CASSSSGSREQYF
cdr3_nt: TGTGCCAGCAGTTCCTCAGGCTCAAGGGAGCAGTACTTC

clone_size: many
v_call: TRBV7-2
j_call: TRBJ2-7
d_call: TRBD2
cdr3_aa: CASSFNSGSSYEQYF
cdr3_nt: TGTGCCAGCAGCTTTAATAGCGGGAGCTCCTACGAGCAGTACTTC

clone_size: .
v_call: TRBV20-1
j_call: TRBJ2-1
d_call: .
cdr3_aa: CSARDIRTPYNEQFF
cdr3_nt: TGCAGTGCTAGGGACATCAGGACCCCCTACAATGAGCAGTTCTTC

clone_size: .
v_call: TRBV6-1
j_call: TRBJ2-3
d_call: TRBD1
cdr3_aa: CASSLNDRDDTQYF
cdr3_nt: TGTGCCAGCAGCCTAAATGACAGGGATGATACGCAGTATTTT

clone_size: many
v_call: TRBV12-3/TRBV12-4
j_call: TRBJ2-4
d_call: .
cdr3_aa: CASSLVEGAGTKNIQYF
cdr3_nt: TGTGCCAGCAGTTTAGTGGAGGGGGCTGGAACCAAAAACATTCAGTACTTC

clone_size: many
v_call: TRBV5-1
j_call: TRBJ1-1
d_call: .
cdr3_aa: CASSEARDSSEAFF
cdr3_nt: TGCGCCAGCAGCGAAGCCCGGGATTCCTCTGAAGCTTTCTTT

clone_size: .
v_call: TRBV3-1
j_call: TRBJ2-6
d_call: TRBD1
cdr3_aa: CASRGQEANVLTF
cdr3_nt: TGTGCCAGCAGGGGACAGGAGGCCAACGTCCTGACTTTC

clone_size: .
v_call: TRBV6-1
j_call: TRBJ2-4
d_call: TRBD1
cdr3_aa: CASSQGTGAKSAKNIQYF
cdr3_nt: TGTGCCAGCAGTCAGGGGACAGGGGCAAAGTCGGCCAAAAACATTCAGTACTTC

clone_size: few
v_call: TRBV5-1
j_call: TRBJ2-7
d_call: TRBD2
cdr3_aa: CASSSSLAGNGYEQYF
cdr3_nt: TGCGCCAGCAGCTCATCACTAGCGGGGAATGGGTACGAGCAGTACTTC

clone_size: many
v_call: TRBV5-5
j_call: TRBJ2-5
d_call: .
cdr3_aa: CASSLGMGTWETQYF
cdr3_nt: TGTGCCAGCAGCTTGGGTATGGGGACTTGGGAGACCCAGTACTTC

clone_size: few
v_call: TRBV4-1
j_call: TRBJ2-5
d_call: TRBD1
cdr3_aa: CASSQDDRGRETQYF
cdr3_nt: TGCGCCAGCAGCCAAGACGACAGGGGGCGAGAGACCCAGTACTTC

clone_size: .
v_call: TRBV18
j_call: TRBJ2-5
d_call: .
cdr3_aa: CASSPQLQETQYF
cdr3_nt: TGTGCCAGCTCACCACAGTTACAAGAGACCCAGTACTTC

clone_size: few
v_call: TRBV28
j_call: TRBJ2-3
d_call: .
cdr3_aa: CASSLLGGMAQYF
cdr3_nt: TGTGCCAGCAGTTTATTAGGGGGGATGGCGCAGTATTTT

clone_size: .
v_call: TRBV5-1
j_call: TRBJ2-1
d_call: TRBD2
cdr3_aa: CASSGGLAKKDEQFF
cdr3_nt: TGCGCCAGCAGCGGGGGACTAGCGAAGAAGGATGAGCAGTTCTTC

clone_size: .
v_call: TRBV5-1
j_call: TRBJ2-7
d_call: TRBD1
cdr3_aa: CASRSGTGDSYEQYF
cdr3_nt: TGCGCCAGCAGGAGTGGGACAGGGGACTCCTACGAGCAGTACTTC

clone_size: few
v_call: TRBV20-1
j_call: TRBJ2-1
d_call: TRBD2
cdr3_aa: CSAGPLTSGYNEQFF
cdr3_nt: TGCAGTGCTGGACCGCTGACTAGCGGTTACAATGAGCAGTTCTTC

clone_size: many
v_call: TRBV5-6
j_call: TRBJ2-7
d_call: .
cdr3_aa: CASSLGRRGAYEQYF
cdr3_nt: TGTGCCAGCAGCTTAGGAAGACGGGGTGCCTACGAGCAGTACTTC

clone_size: few
v_call: TRBV3-1
j_call: TRBJ1-1
d_call: .
cdr3_aa: CASSQGGGMAFF
cdr3_nt: TGTGCCAGCAGCCAAGGGGGGGGTATGGCTTTCTTT

clone_size: .
v_call: TRBV18
j_call: TRBJ2-5
d_call: .
cdr3_aa: CASSPLSHSRKYQETQYF
cdr3_nt: TGTGCCAGCTCACCACTCTCCCACAGTCGAAAATACCAAGAGACCCAGTACTTC

clone_size: few
v_call: TRBV3-1
j_call: TRBJ2-2
d_call: .
cdr3_aa: CASSHWMGVRTGELFF
cdr3_nt: TGTGCCAGCAGCCACTGGATGGGGGTCCGCACCGGGGAGCTGTTTTTT

clone_size: few
v_call: TRBV20-1
j_call: TRBJ2-2
d_call: .
cdr3_aa: CSASLGNTGELFF
cdr3_nt: TGCAGTGCTAGTTTAGGGAACACCGGGGAGCTGTTTTTT

clone_size: many
v_call: TRBV12-3/TRBV12-4
j_call: TRBJ2-1
d_call: .
cdr3_aa: CASTLTGEQFF
cdr3_nt: TGTGCCAGCACATTGACGGGTGAGCAGTTCTTC

clone_size: few
v_call: TRBV12-3/TRBV12-4
j_call: TRBJ2-4
d_call: .
cdr3_aa: CASSPPSAAKNIQYF
cdr3_nt: TGTGCCAGCAGCCCCCCCAGTGCGGCCAAAAACATTCAGTACTTC

clone_size: few
v_call: TRBV7-9
j_call: TRBJ2-5
d_call: TRBD2
cdr3_aa: CASSFIPIAGAQETQYF
cdr3_nt: TGTGCCAGCAGCTTTATACCTATAGCGGGAGCCCAAGAGACCCAGTACTTC

clone_size: .
v_call: TRBV21-1
j_call: TRBJ2-7
d_call: .
cdr3_aa: CASSKARRGEHYEQYF
cdr3_nt: TGTGCCAGCAGCAAAGCGCGGCGAGGGGAACACTACGAGCAGTACTTC

clone_size: .
v_call: TRBV4-1
j_call: TRBJ2-1
d_call: TRBD2
cdr3_aa: CASSQVTSGRAFYNEQFF
cdr3_nt: TGCGCCAGCAGCCAGGTGACTAGCGGGAGGGCCTTCTACAATGAGCAGTTCTTC

clone_size: many
v_call: TRBV5-1
j_call: TRBJ2-7
d_call: TRBD1
cdr3_aa: CASSARQGMYEQYF
cdr3_nt: TGCGCCAGCAGCGCACGACAGGGGATGTACGAGCAGTACTTC

clone_size: few
v_call: TRBV12-3/TRBV12-4
j_call: TRBJ1-5
d_call: .
cdr3_aa: CASSFGRASNQPQHF
cdr3_nt: TGTGCCAGCAGTTTTGGCAGGGCTAGCAATCAGCCCCAGCATTTT

clone_size: few
v_call: TRBV6-2/TRBV6-3
j_call: TRBJ1-1
d_call: .
cdr3_aa: CASERTANTEAFF
cdr3_nt: TGTGCCAGCGAAAGGACTGCGAACACTGAAGCTTTCTTT

clone_size: .
v_call: TRBV12-3/TRBV12-4
j_call: TRBJ2-3
d_call: .
cdr3_aa: CASSPGAQRGPDTQYF
cdr3_nt: TGTGCCAGCAGCCCAGGGGCCCAGCGGGGTCCAGATACGCAGTATTTT

clone_size: few
v_call: TRBV10-3
j_call: TRBJ2-1
d_call: TRBD2
cdr3_aa: CAITRLAGGQNEQFF
cdr3_nt: TGTGCCATCACGAGACTAGCGGGAGGGCAAAATGAGCAGTTCTTC

clone_size: .
v_call: TRBV5-1
j_call: TRBJ2-1
d_call: .
cdr3_aa: CASSLTGTTSVRILTYNEQFF
cdr3_nt: TGCGCCAGCAGCTTGACCGGGACCACATCTGTCCGTATCCTCACATACAATGAGCAGTTCTTC

clone_size: .
v_call: TRBV21-1
j_call: TRBJ2-1
d_call: .
cdr3_aa: CASSKKGAGTANNEQFF
cdr3_nt: TGTGCCAGCAGCAAAAAGGGGGCCGGGACAGCCAACAATGAGCAGTTCTTC

clone_size: .
v_call: TRBV7-2
j_call: TRBJ2-5
d_call: .
cdr3_aa: CASSPQPGAETQYF
cdr3_nt: TGTGCCAGCAGCCCCCAGCCGGGGGCGGAGACCCAGTACTTC

clone_size: few
v_call: TRBV6-1
j_call: TRBJ2-2
d_call: TRBD2
cdr3_aa: CASTQLAGAGELFF
cdr3_nt: TGTGCCAGCACACAATTAGCGGGAGCCGGGGAGCTGTTTTTT

clone_size: .
v_call: TRBV4-3
j_call: TRBJ2-3
d_call: .
cdr3_aa: CASSQERADTQYF
cdr3_nt: TGCGCCAGCAGCCAAGAGAGGGCAGATACGCAGTATTTT

clone_size: .
v_call: TRBV7-9
j_call: TRBJ2-2
d_call: TRBD2
cdr3_aa: CASSSPGGGPTGELFF
cdr3_nt: TGTGCCAGCAGCTCCCCCGGGGGGGGGCCGACCGGGGAGCTGTTTTTT

clone_size: few
v_call: TRBV28
j_call: TRBJ2-7
d_call: TRBD2
cdr3_aa: CASSPLPIAGGIYEQYF
cdr3_nt: TGTGCCAGCAGTCCCCTTCCCATAGCGGGAGGGATTTACGAGCAGTACTTC

clone_size: many
v_call: TRBV9
j_call: TRBJ2-1
d_call: TRBD2
cdr3_aa: CASSVAPTSGSKNEQFF
cdr3_nt: TGTGCCAGCAGCGTAGCCCCCACGAGCGGGAGTAAAAATGAGCAGTTCTTC

clone_size: .
v_call: TRBV4-1
j_call: TRBJ2-1
d_call: .
cdr3_aa: CASTTPGAGYNEQFF
cdr3_nt: TGCGCCAGCACCACCCCGGGGGCGGGCTACAATGAGCAGTTCTTC

clone_size: few
v_call: TRBV5-6
j_call: TRBJ2-1
d_call: .
cdr3_aa: CASSLSGSGFYNEQFF
cdr3_nt: TGTGCCAGCAGCCTTAGCGGTTCGGGGTTCTACAATGAGCAGTTCTTC

clone_size: .
v_call: TRBV7-2
j_call: TRBJ2-1
d_call: TRBD2
cdr3_aa: CASSTGLAGVSQFF
cdr3_nt: TGTGCCAGCAGCACGGGACTAGCGGGAGTGTCGCAGTTCTTC

clone_size: .
v_call: TRBV14
j_call: TRBJ2-7
d_call: .
cdr3_aa: CASSQGERQWSYEQYF
cdr3_nt: TGTGCCAGCAGCCAAGGAGAACGTCAGTGGAGTTACGAGCAGTACTTC

clone_size: few
v_call: TRBV5-8
j_call: TRBJ2-1
d_call: .
cdr3_aa: CASSLGTVGDNEQFF
cdr3_nt: TGTGCCAGCAGCTTAGGCACGGTTGGGGACAATGAGCAGTTCTTC

clone_size: .
v_call: TRBV11-2
j_call: TRBJ2-2
d_call: TRBD2
cdr3_aa: CASSLGRLAVNTGELFF
cdr3_nt: TGTGCCAGCAGCTTAGGGAGACTAGCGGTTAACACCGGGGAGCTGTTTTTT

clone_size: .
v_call: TRBV5-1
j_call: TRBJ2-2
d_call: .
cdr3_aa: CASGGTVANTGELFF
cdr3_nt: TGCGCCAGCGGAGGGACGGTCGCGAACACCGGGGAGCTGTTTTTT

clone_size: few
v_call: TRBV25-1
j_call: TRBJ2-4
d_call: TRBD1
cdr3_aa: CASSSTGTALAKNIQYF
cdr3_nt: TGTGCCAGCAGTTCGACGGGGACAGCCTTAGCCAAAAACATTCAGTACTTC

clone_size: .
v_call: TRBV5-1
j_call: TRBJ2-1
d_call: .
cdr3_aa: CASSSPGSSYNEQFF
cdr3_nt: TGCGCCAGCAGCTCACCCGGGAGCTCCTACAATGAGCAGTTCTTC

clone_size: many
v_call: TRBV10-3
j_call: TRBJ2-5
d_call: .
cdr3_aa: CAISESMEGSTQYF
cdr3_nt: TGTGCCATCAGTGAGTCGATGGAGGGGTCGACCCAGTACTTC

clone_size: few
v_call: TRBV5-1
j_call: TRBJ2-7
d_call: TRBD1
cdr3_aa: CASSQDRAREQYF
cdr3_nt: TGCGCCAGCAGTCAGGACAGGGCACGCGAGCAGTACTTC

clone_size: .
v_call: TRBV9
j_call: TRBJ1-1
d_call: .
cdr3_aa: CASTRDVEGEAFF
cdr3_nt: TGTGCCAGCACGAGGGATGTGGAAGGTGAAGCTTTCTTT